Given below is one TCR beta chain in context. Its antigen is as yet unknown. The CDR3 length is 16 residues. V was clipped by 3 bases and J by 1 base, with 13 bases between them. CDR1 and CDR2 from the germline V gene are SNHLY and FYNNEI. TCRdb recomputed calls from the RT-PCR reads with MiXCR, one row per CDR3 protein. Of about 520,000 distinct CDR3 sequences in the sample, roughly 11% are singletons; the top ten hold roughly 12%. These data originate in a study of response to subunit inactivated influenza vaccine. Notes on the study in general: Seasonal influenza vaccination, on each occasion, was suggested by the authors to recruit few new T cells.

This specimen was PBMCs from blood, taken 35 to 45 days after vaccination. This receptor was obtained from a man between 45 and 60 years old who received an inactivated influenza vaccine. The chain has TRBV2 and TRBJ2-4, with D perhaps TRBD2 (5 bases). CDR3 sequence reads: CASSESSGRAKNIQYF. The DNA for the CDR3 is TGTGCCAGCAGTGAGAGTTCGGGAAGGGCCAAAAACATTCAGTACTTC. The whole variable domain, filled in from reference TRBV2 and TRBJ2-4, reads EPEVTQTPSHQVTQMGQEVILRCVPISNHLYFYWYRQILGQKVEFLVSFYNNEISEKSEIFDDQFSVERPDGSNFTLKIRSTKLEDSAMYFCASSESSGRAKNIQYFGAGTRLSVL.